What follows are 18 T cell receptor beta chains derived from one specimen sequenced in a study of cytotoxic CD8 clonotypes in ibrutinib-treated CLL. TCRdb's table, derived via immunoSEQ multiplex PCR, lists solely in-frame clones and lacks some. The repertoire holds about 160,000 clones, with more than 70% as singletons. The sequencing used PBMCs, collected at disease progression, from a patient treated with ibrutinib. The receptors were sampled from a human donor with chronic lymphocytic leukemia.

This clone was counted a few times. The CDR3 protein is CASSGLTVNTEAFF. Written as DNA, the CDR3 is TGTGCCAGCAGTGGCCTGACAGTGAACACTGAAGCTTTCTTT. This rearrangement joins TRBV25-1 to TRBJ1-1; maybe TRBD1 (5 bases). This CDR3 is built from 14 residues. CDR1 MGHDK and CDR2 SYGVNS come from the germline V gene. V shed 4 bases and J shed 0 bases, with 9 bases lying between them.

This clone was detected only a few times. V gene TRBV6-6 combines with J gene TRBJ1-5; 7 bases map to TRBD1. With 8 bases clipped from V and 7 bases from J, the junction kept 11 bases outside the gene matches. The CDR3 loop spans 14 amino acids. Germline CDR1 MNHNY, CDR2 SVGAGI (reference sequence). Here the CDR3 reads CASLNRGTEQPQHF. The DNA for the CDR3 is TGTGCCAGCCTGAACAGGGGAACGGAGCAGCCCCAGCATTTT.

The chain joins TRBV7-2 to TRBJ2-3, with D possibly being TRBD2 (6 bases). Germline-derived CDR1 and CDR2 are SGHTA and FQGNSA. The CDR3 has 16 residues. Trimming cost V 1 base and J 2 bases, with 13 bases left between them. CDR3 sequence reads: CASSLVLAGPTDTQYF. The CDR3 DNA reads as TGTGCCAGCAGCTTAGTACTGGCGGGACCCACAGATACGCAGTATTTT.

This clone was detected a few times. The J gene is TRBJ1-3, the V gene TRBV7-9; D is uncertain. V was cut by 0 bases and J by 3 bases, with 12 bases left in between. CDR3 size: 16 residues. Germline CDR1 and CDR2: SEHNR and FQNEAQ (reference sequence). The CDR3 sequence is CASSLAVGVGGNTIYF. The CDR3 nucleotides are TGTGCCAGCAGCTTAGCCGTCGGGGTTGGTGGAAACACCATATATTTT.

V gene TRBV6-6 combines with J gene TRBJ1-2, with 7 bases fitting TRBD1. CDR3 size: 14 residues. The germline V gene encodes CDR1 MNHNY and CDR2 SVGAGI (reference sequence). After removal of 0 bases from V and 8 bases from J, the junction contained 6 bases not matched to a gene. The CDR3 sequence: CASSYSDRVVGYTF. CDR3 coding DNA: TGTGCCAGCAGTTACTCTGACAGGGTGGTCGGCTACACCTTC.

Only one count was recorded for this clone. The rearrangement joins TRBV5-1 to TRBJ2-3, with D uncertain. This CDR3 has 16 amino acids. From germline, CDR1 is SGHRS and CDR2 YFSETQ. The V end lost 0 bases, the J end lost 6 bases, and 17 bases lay between the germline ends. CDR3 sequence reads: CASSLGLPELYDTQYF. Written as DNA, the CDR3 is TGCGCCAGCAGCTTGGGACTTCCTGAACTCTATGATACGCAGTATTTT. The full variable domain, in which reference TRBV5-1 and TRBJ2-3 provide the parts outside the CDR3, is KAGVTQTPRYLIKTRGQQVTLSCSPISGHRSVSWYQQTPGQGLQFLFEYFSETQRNKGNFPGRFSGRQFSNSRSEMNVSTLELGDSALYLCASSLGLPELYDTQYFGPGTRLTVL.

Comment on this clone: The same CDR3 arises from other DNA sequences in this sample as well. The chain uses TRBV6-5 and TRBJ1-5, with TRBD1 identical over 8 bases. V was clipped by 5 bases and J by 3 bases; unmatched bases: 3. Germline CDR1 MNHEY, CDR2 SVGAGI. CDR3 size: 14 residues. The CDR3 nucleotides read TGTGCCAGCAGTCGGGACAGGTTCAATCAGCCCCAGCATTTT. It specifies CASSRDRFNQPQHF.

This clone was counted at least ten times. The chain carries TRBV7-2 and TRBJ1-5, with TRBD1 matching over 7 bases. With V trimmed by 5 bases and J by 2 bases, 6 bases remained unmatched. Germline assignment: CDR1 SGHTA and CDR2 FQGNSA. This CDR3 has 15 residues. The DNA of the CDR3 is TGTGCCAGCAGCCCCAGACAGGGAGGCAATCAGCCCCAGCATTTT. Its protein is CASSPRQGGNQPQHF.

This sequence joins TRBV6-5 and TRBJ2-2; TRBD1 is a possible D gene (6 bases). V lost 4 bases to trimming and J lost 5 bases, with 11 bases between them. Germline CDR1 reads MNHEY; CDR2 reads SVGAGI. The CDR3 has 14 residues. The CDR3 here is CASSLNRATGELFF. In DNA, the CDR3 is TGTGCCAGCAGTTTGAACAGGGCAACCGGGGAGCTGTTTTTT.

The V gene is TRBV11-3, the J gene TRBJ2-1, with D perhaps matching TRBD2 (6 bases). There are 13 residues in the CDR3. Germline assignment: CDR1 SGHNT and CDR2 YENEEA. Trimming removed 5 bases from V and 7 bases from J, with 12 bases in between. In nucleotides, the CDR3 is TGTGCCAGCAGCGGGGGGTCTGGTAATGAGCAGTTCTTC. Encoded protein: CASSGGSGNEQFF.

The rearrangement links TRBV6-6 to TRBJ1-4; D remains ambiguous. V shed 6 bases and J shed 1 base, with 9 bases lying between them. Per the germline V gene, CDR1 is MNHNY and CDR2 is SVGAGI (reference sequence). This CDR3 spans 14 amino acids. This CDR3 is CASSSGGTNEKLFF. The DNA of the CDR3 is TGTGCCAGCAGCTCTGGTGGAACTAATGAAAAACTGTTTTTT.

In DNA, the CDR3 is TGTGCCAGCAGCTCGCAGGTCGAGACCCAGTACTTC. This translates into CASSSQVETQYF. This chain connects TRBV21-1 to TRBJ2-5; the table's D call TRBD1 went unverified against the DNA. TRBV21-1 has pseudogene status. The length of the CDR3 is 12 residues.

This chain uses TRBV18 with TRBJ1-2, with 7 nucleotides matching TRBD1. Looked up from germline, CDR1 is KGHSH and CDR2 is LQKENI. The CDR3 runs 15 residues. The junction had 10 bases not matched to a gene; V was cut back by 5 bases and J by 4 bases. The CDR3 nucleotides are TGTGCCAGCTCAGAATCTACCGGGACAGTCTATGGCTACACCTTC. Translating gives CASSESTGTVYGYTF.

This chain links TRBV14 with TRBJ2-7, with TRBD2 identical over 11 bases. The germline gives CDR1 SGHDN, CDR2 FVKESK. Trimming removed 0 bases from V and 3 bases from J; junction bases left unmatched: 4. This CDR3 is built from 16 residues. In DNA, the CDR3 is TGTGCCAGCAGCCAAGATATGGGACTAGCGGACTACGAGCAGTACTTC. It is translated as CASSQDMGLADYEQYF.

The rearrangement uses TRBV28 and TRBJ2-6; TRBD2 aligns across 8 bases. CDR1 and CDR2 from the germline V gene are MDHEN and SYDVKM. V dropped 2 bases and J dropped 2; count of bases not matched to a gene: 2. This CDR3 spans 16 amino acids. The CDR3 reads CASSLRGGAGANVLTF. CDR3 in DNA: TGTGCCAGCAGTTTACGGGGGGGTGCTGGGGCCAACGTCCTGACTTTC.

The chain recombines TRBV2 with TRBJ2-1, with 9 bases matching TRBD2. The CDR3 runs 17 residues. CDR1 and CDR2 from the germline V gene are SNHLY and FYNNEI. V shed 9 bases and J 2 bases; nucleotides not matched to a gene: 14. The CDR3 DNA reads as TGTGCCAGAAGGGCCGCGGGAGGGACCCAGGCCTACAATGAGCAGTTCTTC. Translated: CARRAAGGTQAYNEQFF. The full variable domain, with the rest looked up from reference TRBV2 and TRBJ2-1, is EPEVTQTPSHQVTQMGQEVILRCVPISNHLYFYWYRQILGQKVEFLVSFYNNEISEKSEIFDDQFSVERPDGSNFTLKIRSTKLEDSAMYFCARRAAGGTQAYNEQFFGPGTRLTVL.

This chain connects TRBV5-1 to TRBJ2-7, with 13 bases aligning to TRBD2. Trimming at V came to 4 bases and at J to 2 bases, leaving 3 bases not matched to a gene. Per the germline V gene, CDR1 is SGHRS and CDR2 is YFSETQ. This CDR3 region has 15 residues. The DNA of the CDR3 is TGCGCCAGCAGCATAGGGACTAGCGGGGCCTACGAGCAGTACTTC. It is translated as CASSIGTSGAYEQYF.

V and J are TRBV19 and TRBJ2-6; TRBD1 might be the D (6 bases). The CDR3 is 17 amino acids. Trimming removed 4 bases from V and 0 bases from J, with 13 bases in between. Germline lookup yields CDR1 LNHDA and CDR2 SQIVND (reference sequence). CDR3 sequence: CASSTGTSNSGANVLTF. The CDR3 nucleotides read TGTGCCAGTAGTACCGGGACATCGAACTCTGGGGCCAACGTCCTGACTTTC.